The entry that follows covers one T cell receptor (beta chain) sequence. Its specificity is not known. The sample belongs to a study of shared clonotypes between healthy human individuals. The germline V gene encodes CDR1 SQVTM and CDR2 ANQGSEA. The CDR3 length is 15 residues. Between the trimmed V and J ends, which lost 6 bases and 2 bases, there was a span of 14 bases. Findings and limits, study-wide: Despite large depth, rarefaction showed incomplete sorted-subset sequencing. In contrast to clonotypes shared by all four donors, non-shared clonotypes had lower generation probabilities.

Genomic DNA of every subset was divided equally among multiple immunoSEQ plates. Repertoires were generated with immunoSEQ multiplex PCR, while TCRdb's copy carries only in-frame clones and drops some. The sample has around 2.5 million clones; approximately 93% are singletons. Sequenced material: naive CD4+ T cells from PBMCs. Subset indicated: CD45RA+ positively selected. This sequence originates from a man aged 18 to 29 in good health. Some clones in this sample may be carry-over from other donors' samples. The chain employs TRBV29-1 and TRBJ2-6; D might be TRBD1 (6 bases). CDR3 nucleotides: TGCAGCGTACCTAAAGCAGGGGCTGGGGCCAACGTCCTGACTTTC. It translates to CSVPKAGAGANVLTF. The full variable domain, with the rest looked up from reference TRBV29-1 and TRBJ2-6, is SAVISQKPSRDICQRGTSLTIQCQVDSQVTMMFWYRQQPGQSLTLIATANQGSEATYESGFVIDKFPISRPNLTFSTLTVSNMSPEDSSIYLCSVPKAGAGANVLTFGAGSRLTVL.